This T cell receptor beta chain was found in a study of Graves' ophthalmopathy and Graves' hyperthyroidism. As the template, RNA transcripts were used to amplify TCR beta CDR3 regions. Following a first-round RT-PCR that used HTBI primers, a second-round multiplex PCR was carried out. TCRdb re-called the multiplex PCR reads with MiXCR, one entry per CDR3 protein. The data contain around 470,000 distinct CDR3 sequences, over 13% of them singletons. This clonotype came up many times. The TCR originated in a woman in her twenties or thirties with Graves' ophthalmopathy. Sequencing input: blood.

As DNA, the CDR3 is TGTGCCAGCAGTTGGGACCGGCATCAGCCCCAGCATTTT. Its protein product is CASSWDRHQPQHF. V gene TRBV6-5 combines with J gene TRBJ1-5; weak D call: TRBD1 (5 bases). CDR1 is MNHEY and CDR2 is SVGAGI in the germline V gene. Deletions cut 4 bases from V and 5 bases from J, with 9 bases between. The CDR3 runs to 13 residues.